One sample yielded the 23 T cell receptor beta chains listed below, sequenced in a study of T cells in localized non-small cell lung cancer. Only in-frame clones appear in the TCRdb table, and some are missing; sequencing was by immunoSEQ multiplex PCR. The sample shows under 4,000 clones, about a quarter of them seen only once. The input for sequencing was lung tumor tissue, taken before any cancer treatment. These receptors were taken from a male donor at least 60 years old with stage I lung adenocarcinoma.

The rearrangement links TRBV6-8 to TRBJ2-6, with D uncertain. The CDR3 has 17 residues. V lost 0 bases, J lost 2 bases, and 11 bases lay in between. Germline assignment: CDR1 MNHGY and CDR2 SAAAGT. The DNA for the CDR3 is TGTGCCAGCAGTTACTCGTCATTTGGGGCTGGGGCCAACGTCCTGACTTTC. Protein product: CASSYSSFGAGANVLTF.

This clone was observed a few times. In DNA, the CDR3 is TGTGCCAGCAAAGGTACAACGGGCGCATACGGTAATCAGCCCCAGCATTTT. Protein sequence: CASKGTTGAYGNQPQHF. V gene TRBV6-8 combines with J gene TRBJ1-5; D not certain. The CDR3 runs to 17 residues. The V gene lost 7 bases and the J gene lost 4 bases, with 23 bases spanning the gap. Germline V gene data show CDR1 as MNHGY and CDR2 as SAAAGT.

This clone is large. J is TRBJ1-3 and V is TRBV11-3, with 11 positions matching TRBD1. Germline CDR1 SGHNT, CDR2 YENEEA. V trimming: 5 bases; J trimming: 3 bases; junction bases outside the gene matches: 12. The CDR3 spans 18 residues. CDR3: CASSIWDRGTPGGNTIYF. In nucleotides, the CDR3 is TGTGCCAGCAGCATCTGGGACAGGGGGACCCCCGGTGGAAACACCATATATTTT.

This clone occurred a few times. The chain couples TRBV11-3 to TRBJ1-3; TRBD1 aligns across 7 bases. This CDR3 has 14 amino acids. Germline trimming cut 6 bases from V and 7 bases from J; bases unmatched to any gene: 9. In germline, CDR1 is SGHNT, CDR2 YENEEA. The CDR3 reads CASSAPSTGNTIYF. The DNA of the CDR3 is TGTGCCAGCAGTGCACCTTCGACAGGGAACACCATATATTTT.

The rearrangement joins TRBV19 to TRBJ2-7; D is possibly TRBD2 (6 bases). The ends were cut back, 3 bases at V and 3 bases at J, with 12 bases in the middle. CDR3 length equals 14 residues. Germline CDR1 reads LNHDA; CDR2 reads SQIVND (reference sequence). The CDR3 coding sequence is TGTGCCAGTAGTATGGGCGGGGCCGTCTACGAGCAGTACTTC. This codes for CASSMGGAVYEQYF.

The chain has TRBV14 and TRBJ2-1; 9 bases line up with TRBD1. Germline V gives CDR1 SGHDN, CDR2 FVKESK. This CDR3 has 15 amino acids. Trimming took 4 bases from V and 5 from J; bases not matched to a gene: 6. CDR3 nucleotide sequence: TGTGCCAGCAGCCCCGAGGACAGGGGCAACAATGAGCAGTTCTTC. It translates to CASSPEDRGNNEQFF.

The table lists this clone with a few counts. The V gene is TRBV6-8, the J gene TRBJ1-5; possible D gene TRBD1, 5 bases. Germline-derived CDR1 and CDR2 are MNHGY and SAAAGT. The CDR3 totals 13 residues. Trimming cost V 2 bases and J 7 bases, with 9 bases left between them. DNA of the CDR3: TGTGCCAGCAGTTACAGGGGAGAGCAGCCCCAGCATTTT. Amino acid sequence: CASSYRGEQPQHF.

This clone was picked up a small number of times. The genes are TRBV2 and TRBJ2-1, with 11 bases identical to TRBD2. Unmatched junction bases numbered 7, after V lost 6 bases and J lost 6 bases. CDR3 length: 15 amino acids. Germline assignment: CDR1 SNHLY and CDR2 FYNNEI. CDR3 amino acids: CASSATSGGTNEQFF. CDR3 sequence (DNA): TGTGCCAGCAGCGCAACTAGCGGGGGAACCAATGAGCAGTTCTTC.

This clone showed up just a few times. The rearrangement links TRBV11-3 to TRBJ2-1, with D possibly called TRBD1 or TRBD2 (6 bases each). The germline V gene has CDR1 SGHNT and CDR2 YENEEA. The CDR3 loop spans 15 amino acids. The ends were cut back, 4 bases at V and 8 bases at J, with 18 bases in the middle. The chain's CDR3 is CASSSPGGGLHEQFF. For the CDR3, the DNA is TGTGCCAGCAGCTCCCCAGGAGGGGGTTTACATGAGCAGTTCTTC.

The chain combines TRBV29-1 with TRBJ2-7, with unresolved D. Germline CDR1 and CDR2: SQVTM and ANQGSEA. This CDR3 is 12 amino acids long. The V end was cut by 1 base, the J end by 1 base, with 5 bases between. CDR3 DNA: TGCAGCGTTGAAGGTTATTCCTACGAGCAGTACTTC. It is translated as CSVEGYSYEQYF.

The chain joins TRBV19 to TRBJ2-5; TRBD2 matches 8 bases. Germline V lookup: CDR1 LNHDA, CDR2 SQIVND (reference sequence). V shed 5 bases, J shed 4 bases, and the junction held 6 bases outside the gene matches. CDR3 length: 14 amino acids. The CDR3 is CASSSIAGRETQYF. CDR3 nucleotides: TGTGCCAGTAGTTCTATAGCGGGGAGAGAGACCCAGTACTTC.

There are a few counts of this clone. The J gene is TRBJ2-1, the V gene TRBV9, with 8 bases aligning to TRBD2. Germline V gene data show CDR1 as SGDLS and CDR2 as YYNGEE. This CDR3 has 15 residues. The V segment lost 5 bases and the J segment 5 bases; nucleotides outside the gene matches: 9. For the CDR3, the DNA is TGTGCCAGCAGTGAGTTAGCGGGGAAGAACAATGAGCAGTTCTTC. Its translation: CASSELAGKNNEQFF.

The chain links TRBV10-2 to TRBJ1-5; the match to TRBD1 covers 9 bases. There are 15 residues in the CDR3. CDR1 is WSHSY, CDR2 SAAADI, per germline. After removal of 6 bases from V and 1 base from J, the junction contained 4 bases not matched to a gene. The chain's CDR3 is CASSRQGESNQPQHF. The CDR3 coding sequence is TGCGCCAGCAGCCGACAGGGGGAGAGCAATCAGCCCCAGCATTTT.

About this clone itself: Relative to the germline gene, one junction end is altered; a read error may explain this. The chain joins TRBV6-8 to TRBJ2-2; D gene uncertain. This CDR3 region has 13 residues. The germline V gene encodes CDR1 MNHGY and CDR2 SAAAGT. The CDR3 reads CASSDSEGGELFF. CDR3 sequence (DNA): TGTGCCAGCAGTGACTCCGAAGGCGGGGAGCTGTTTTTT.

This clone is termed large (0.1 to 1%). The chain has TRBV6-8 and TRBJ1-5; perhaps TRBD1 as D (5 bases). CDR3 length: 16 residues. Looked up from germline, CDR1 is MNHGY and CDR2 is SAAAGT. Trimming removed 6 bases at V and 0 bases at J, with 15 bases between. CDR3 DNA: TGTGCCAGCAGCCGAGGGGAGGGACCTAGCAATCAGCCCCAGCATTTT. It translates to CASSRGEGPSNQPQHF.

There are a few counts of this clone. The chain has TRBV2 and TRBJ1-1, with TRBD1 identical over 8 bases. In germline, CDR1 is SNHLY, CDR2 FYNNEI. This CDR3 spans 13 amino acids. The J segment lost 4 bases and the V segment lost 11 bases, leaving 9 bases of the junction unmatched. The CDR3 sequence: CAGTTGGGTEAFF. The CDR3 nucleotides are TGTGCCGGCACCACAGGGGGGGGCACTGAAGCTTTCTTT.

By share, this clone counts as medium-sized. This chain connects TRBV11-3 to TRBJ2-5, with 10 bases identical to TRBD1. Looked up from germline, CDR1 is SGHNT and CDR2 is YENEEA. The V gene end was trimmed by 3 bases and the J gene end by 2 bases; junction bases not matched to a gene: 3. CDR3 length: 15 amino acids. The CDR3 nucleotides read TGTGCCAGCAGCTTGGGGACAGGGGAGCAAGAGACCCAGTACTTC. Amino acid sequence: CASSLGTGEQETQYF. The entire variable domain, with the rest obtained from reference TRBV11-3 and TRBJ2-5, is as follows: EAGVVQSPRYKIIEKKQPVAFWCNPISGHNTLYWYLQNLGQGPELLIRYENEEAVDDSQLPKDRFSAERLKGVDSTLKIQPAELGDSAVYLCASSLGTGEQETQYFGPGTRLLVL.

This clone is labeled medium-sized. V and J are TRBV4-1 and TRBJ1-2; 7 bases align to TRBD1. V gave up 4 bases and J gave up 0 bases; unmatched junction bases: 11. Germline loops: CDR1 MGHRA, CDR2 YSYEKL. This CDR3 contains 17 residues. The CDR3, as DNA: TGCGCCAGCAGCCCAGAGGGACAGCGTACTACTAACTATGGCTACACCTTC. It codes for CASSPEGQRTTNYGYTF.

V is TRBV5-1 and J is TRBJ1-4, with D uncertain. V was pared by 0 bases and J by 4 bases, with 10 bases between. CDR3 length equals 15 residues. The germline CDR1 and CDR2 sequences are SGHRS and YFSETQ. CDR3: CASSLARAINEKLFF. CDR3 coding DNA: TGCGCCAGCAGCTTGGCCCGGGCTATTAATGAAAAACTGTTTTTT.

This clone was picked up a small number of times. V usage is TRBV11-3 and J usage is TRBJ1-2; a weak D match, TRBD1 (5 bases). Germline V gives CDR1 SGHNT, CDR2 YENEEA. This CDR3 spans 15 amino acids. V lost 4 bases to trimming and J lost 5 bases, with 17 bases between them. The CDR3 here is CASSSTGTVGYGYTF. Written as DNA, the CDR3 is TGTGCCAGCAGCTCGACGGGGACGGTTGGGTATGGCTACACCTTC. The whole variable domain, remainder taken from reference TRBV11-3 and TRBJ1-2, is EAGVVQSPRYKIIEKKQPVAFWCNPISGHNTLYWYLQNLGQGPELLIRYENEEAVDDSQLPKDRFSAERLKGVDSTLKIQPAELGDSAVYLCASSSTGTVGYGYTFGSGTRLTVV.

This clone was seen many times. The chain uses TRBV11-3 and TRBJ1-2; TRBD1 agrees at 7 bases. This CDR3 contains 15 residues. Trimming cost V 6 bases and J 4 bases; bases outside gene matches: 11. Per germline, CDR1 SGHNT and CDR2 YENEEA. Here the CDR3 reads CASSPRDREAYGYTF. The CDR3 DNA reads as TGTGCCAGCAGTCCACGAGACAGGGAGGCCTATGGCTACACCTTC.

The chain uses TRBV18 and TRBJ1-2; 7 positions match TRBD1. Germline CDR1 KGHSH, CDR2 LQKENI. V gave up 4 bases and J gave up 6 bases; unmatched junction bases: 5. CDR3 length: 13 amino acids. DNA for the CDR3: TGTGCCAGCTCACAGCAGGGGGGAAATGGCTACACCTTC. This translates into CASSQQGGNGYTF.

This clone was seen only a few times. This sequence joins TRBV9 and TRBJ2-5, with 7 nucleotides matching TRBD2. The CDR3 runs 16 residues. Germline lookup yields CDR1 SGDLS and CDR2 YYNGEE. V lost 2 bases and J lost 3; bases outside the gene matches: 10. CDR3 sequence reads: CASSVSSGGKEETQYF. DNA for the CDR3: TGTGCCAGCAGCGTTTCCTCCGGGGGGAAAGAAGAGACCCAGTACTTC.